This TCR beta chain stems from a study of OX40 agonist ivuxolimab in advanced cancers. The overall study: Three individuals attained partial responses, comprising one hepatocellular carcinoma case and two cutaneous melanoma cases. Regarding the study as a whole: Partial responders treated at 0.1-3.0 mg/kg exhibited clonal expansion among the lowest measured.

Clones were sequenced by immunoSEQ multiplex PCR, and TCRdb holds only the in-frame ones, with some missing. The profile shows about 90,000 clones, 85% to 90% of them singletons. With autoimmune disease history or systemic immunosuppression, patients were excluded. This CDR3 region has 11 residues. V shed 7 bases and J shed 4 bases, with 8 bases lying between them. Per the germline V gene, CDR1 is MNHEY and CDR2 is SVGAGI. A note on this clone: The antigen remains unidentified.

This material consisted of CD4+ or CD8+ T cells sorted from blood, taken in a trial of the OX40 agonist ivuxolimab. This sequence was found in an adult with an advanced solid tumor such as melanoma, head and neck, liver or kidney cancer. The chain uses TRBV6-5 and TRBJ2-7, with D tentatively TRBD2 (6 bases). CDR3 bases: TGTGCCAGCACCGGGGGTTACGAGCAGTACTTC. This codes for CASTGGYEQYF.